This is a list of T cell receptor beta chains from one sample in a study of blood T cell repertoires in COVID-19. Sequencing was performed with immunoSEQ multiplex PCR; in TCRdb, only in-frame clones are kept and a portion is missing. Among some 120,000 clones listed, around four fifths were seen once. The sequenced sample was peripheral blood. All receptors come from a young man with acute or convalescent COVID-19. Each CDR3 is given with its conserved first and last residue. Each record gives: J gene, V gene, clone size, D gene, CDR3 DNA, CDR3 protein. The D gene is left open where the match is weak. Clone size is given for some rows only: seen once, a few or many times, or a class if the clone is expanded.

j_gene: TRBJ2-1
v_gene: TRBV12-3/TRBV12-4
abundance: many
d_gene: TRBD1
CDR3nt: TGTGCCAGCAGTTACAGGGGGCGGGTGGTCTTC
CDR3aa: CASSYRGRVVF

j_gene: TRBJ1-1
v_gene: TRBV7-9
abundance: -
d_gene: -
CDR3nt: TGTGCCAGCAACCCGACAGGCCCTGAAGCTTTCTTT
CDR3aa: CASNPTGPEAFF

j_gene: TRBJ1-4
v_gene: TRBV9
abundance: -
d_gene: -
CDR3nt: TGTGCCAGCAGCGTATCGGGAACAACTAATGAAAAACTGTTTTTT
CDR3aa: CASSVSGTTNEKLFF

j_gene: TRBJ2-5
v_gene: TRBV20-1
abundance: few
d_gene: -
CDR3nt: TGCAGTGCTAGTAGGCAGGGTGAGACCCAGTACTTC
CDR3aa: CSASRQGETQYF

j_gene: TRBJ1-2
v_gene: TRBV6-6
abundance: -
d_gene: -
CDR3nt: TGTGCCAGCAGCCAAACAGGTCCCCTGTCCTTC
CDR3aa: CASSQTGPLSF

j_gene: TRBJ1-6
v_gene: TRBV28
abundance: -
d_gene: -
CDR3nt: TGTGCCAGCAGTCTAGGGCCCGGGGGTTCACCCCTCCACTTT
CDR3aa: CASSLGPGGSPLHF

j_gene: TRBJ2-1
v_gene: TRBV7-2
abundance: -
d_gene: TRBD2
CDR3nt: TGTGCCAGCAGCCCCTACGAGCGGGGGGGCCTCGGTGAGCAGTTCTTC
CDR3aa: CASSPYERGGLGEQFF

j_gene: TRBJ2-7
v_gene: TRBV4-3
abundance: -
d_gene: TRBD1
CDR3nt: TGCGCCAGCAGCCACCCCCCGAGGGGGCTCTCCTACGAGCAGTACTTC
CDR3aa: CASSHPPRGLSYEQYF

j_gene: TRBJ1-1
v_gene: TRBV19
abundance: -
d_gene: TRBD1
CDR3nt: TGTGCCAGTGACAGGGGCGAGGGGACTGAAGCTTTCTTT
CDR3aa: CASDRGEGTEAFF

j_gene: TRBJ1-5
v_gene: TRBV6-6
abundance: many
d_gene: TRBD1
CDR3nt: TGTGCCAGCAGTTATTGGGACAGTAGCAATCAGCCCCAGCATTTT
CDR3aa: CASSYWDSSNQPQHF

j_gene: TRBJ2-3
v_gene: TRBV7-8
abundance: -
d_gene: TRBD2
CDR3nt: TGTGCCAGCAGCTTAGTATCGGGGGGGAACACAGATACGCAGTATTTT
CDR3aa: CASSLVSGGNTDTQYF

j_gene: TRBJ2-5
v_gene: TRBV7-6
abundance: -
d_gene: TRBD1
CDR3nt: TGTGCCAGCAGAAGTACTTCTGAGGGGGCGGAAGAGACCCAGTACTTC
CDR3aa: CASRSTSEGAEETQYF

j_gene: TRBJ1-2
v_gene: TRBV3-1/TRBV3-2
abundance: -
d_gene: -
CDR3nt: TGTGCCAGCAGCCAAGGTGGCATCGCCTATGGCTACACCTTC
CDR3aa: CASSQGGIAYGYTF

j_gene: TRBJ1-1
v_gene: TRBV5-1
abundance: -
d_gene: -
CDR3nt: TGCGCCAGCGATTCAGGGGAGATTTATGGCACTGAAGCTTTCTTT
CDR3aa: CASDSGEIYGTEAFF

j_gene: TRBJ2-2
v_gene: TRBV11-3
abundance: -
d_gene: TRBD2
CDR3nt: TGTGCCAGCAGCCCCGGTGCTAGCGGGAGTTACACCGGGGAGCTGTTTTTT
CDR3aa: CASSPGASGSYTGELFF

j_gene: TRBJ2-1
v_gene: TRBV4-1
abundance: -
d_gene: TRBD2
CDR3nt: TGCGCCAGCAGCCTATCCGGGACTAGGCCCGTCAATGAGCAGTTCTTC
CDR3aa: CASSLSGTRPVNEQFF

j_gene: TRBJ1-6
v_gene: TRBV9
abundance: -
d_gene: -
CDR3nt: TGTGCCAGCAGCGTAGATCTGGCTTATAATTCACCCCTCCACTTT
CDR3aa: CASSVDLAYNSPLHF

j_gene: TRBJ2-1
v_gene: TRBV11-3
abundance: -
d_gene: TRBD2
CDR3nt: TGTGCCAGCAGCTCCACCGGGAGGGGAGGCAATGAGCAGTTCTTC
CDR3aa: CASSSTGRGGNEQFF

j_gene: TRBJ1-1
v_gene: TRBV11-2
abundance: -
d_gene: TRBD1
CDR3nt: TGTGCCAGCAGCTTAGTGCCCAGGGGGCCCCCGAACACTGAAGCTTTCTTT
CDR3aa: CASSLVPRGPPNTEAFF

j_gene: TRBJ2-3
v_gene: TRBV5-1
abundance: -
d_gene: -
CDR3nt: TGCGCCAGCAGCTTAAGGGACACACGCACAGATACGCAGTATTTT
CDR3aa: CASSLRDTRTDTQYF

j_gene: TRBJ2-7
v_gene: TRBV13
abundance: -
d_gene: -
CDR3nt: TGTGCCAGCAGCTTGAATCGGGGGGCACGTCCCGAGCAGTACTTC
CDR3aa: CASSLNRGARPEQYF

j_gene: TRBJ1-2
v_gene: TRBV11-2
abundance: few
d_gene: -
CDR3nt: TGTGCCAGCAACCGGCAGGGTGACTATGGCTACACCTTC
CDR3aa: CASNRQGDYGYTF

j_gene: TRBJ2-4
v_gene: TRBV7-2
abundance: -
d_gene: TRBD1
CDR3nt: TGTGCCAGCAGCGCCCGACAGGGCCTTATAGCCAAAAACATTCAGTACTTC
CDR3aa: CASSARQGLIAKNIQYF

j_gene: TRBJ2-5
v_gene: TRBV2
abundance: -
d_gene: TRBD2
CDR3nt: TGTGCCATAGGGACTAGCCAAGAGACCCAGTACTTC
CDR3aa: CAIGTSQETQYF

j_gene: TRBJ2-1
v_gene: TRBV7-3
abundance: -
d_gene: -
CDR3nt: TGTGCCAGCAGCTTAAGTGCCGGTACTGAGCAGTTCTTC
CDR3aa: CASSLSAGTEQFF

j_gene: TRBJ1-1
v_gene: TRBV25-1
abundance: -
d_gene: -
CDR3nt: TGTGCCAGCAGTGAATTCATCAGGGGAGGGACTGAAGCTTTCTTT
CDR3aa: CASSEFIRGGTEAFF

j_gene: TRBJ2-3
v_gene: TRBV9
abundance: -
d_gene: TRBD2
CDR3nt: TGTGCCAGCAGCGCCGACGGGACTAGAGAGGAGTATTTT
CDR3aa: CASSADGTREEYF

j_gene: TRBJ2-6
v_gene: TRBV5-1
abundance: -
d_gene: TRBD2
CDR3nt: TGCGCCAGCAGCCGGGACTACCTCTCTGGGGCCAACGTCCTGACTTTC
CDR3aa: CASSRDYLSGANVLTF

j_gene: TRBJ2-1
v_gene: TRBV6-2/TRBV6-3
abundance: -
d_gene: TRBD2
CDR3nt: TGTGCCAGCAGCTGGGATGGACTAGCGAGGTACAATGAGCAGTTCTTC
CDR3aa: CASSWDGLARYNEQFF